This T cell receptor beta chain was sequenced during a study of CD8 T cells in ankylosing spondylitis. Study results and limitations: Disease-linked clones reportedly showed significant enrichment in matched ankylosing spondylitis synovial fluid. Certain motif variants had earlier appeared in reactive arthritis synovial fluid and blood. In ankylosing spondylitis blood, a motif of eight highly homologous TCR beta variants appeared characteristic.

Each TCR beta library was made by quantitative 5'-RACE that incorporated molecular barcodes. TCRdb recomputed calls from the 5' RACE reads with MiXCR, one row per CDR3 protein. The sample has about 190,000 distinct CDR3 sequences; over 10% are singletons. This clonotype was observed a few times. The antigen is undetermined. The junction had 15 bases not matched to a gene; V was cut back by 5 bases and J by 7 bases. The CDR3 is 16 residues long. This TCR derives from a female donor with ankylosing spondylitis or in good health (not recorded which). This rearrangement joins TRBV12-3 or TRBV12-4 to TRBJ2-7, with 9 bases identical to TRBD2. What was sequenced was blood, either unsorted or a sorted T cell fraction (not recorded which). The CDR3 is CASSAPGGSGGREQYF. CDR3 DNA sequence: TGTGCCAGCAGTGCCCCCGGGGGTAGCGGGGGTCGAGAGCAGTACTTC.